This paragraph reports one T cell receptor (beta chain). Its specificity is not known. Constant-segment primers were used for 5'RACE, and the resulting TCR alpha and TCR beta cDNA libraries carried sample barcodes and UMIs. TCRdb reanalysed the 5' RACE reads using MiXCR and keeps one entry per CDR3 protein. Of 85,000 to 120,000 distinct CDR3 sequences listed, over 10% are singletons. The data originate from a study of T-cell memory formation after mild COVID-19. Study at large: The two donors had largely donor-specific TCR clusters. Study-level points and caveats: Shrinking CD4+ clones resided mostly in CM and EM, and CD8+ ones in EMRA.

CDR1 and CDR2 (germline): MNHEY, SVGEGT. This CDR3 region has 14 residues. With 6 bases removed from V and 0 bases from J, the gap between germline ends came to 10 bases. The chain is built from TRBV6-2 or TRBV6-3 and TRBJ2-3; TRBD1 might be the D (5 bases). This TCR derives from an adult woman who had mild COVID-19 (a few samples of this study predate the infection). Cell type and time point are not known. Sequencing was done on a sample of PBMCs or a T cell subset sorted from them (not recorded which). CDR3 loop: CASSTKGSTDTQYF. The CDR3 nucleotides are TGTGCCAGCAGCACAAAGGGGAGCACAGATACGCAGTATTTT.